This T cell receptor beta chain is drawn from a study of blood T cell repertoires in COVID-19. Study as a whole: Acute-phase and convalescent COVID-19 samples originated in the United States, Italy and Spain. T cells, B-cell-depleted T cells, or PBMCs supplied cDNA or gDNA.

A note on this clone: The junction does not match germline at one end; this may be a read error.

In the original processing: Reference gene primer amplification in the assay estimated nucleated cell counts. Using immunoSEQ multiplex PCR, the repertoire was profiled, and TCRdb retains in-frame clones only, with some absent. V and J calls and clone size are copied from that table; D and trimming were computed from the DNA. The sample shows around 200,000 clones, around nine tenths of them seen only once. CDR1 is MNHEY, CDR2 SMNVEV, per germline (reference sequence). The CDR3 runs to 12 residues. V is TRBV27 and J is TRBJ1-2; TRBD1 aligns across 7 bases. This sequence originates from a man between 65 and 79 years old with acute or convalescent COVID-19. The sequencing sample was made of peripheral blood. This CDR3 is CASSSQGDSWAF. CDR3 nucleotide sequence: TGTGCCAGCAGTTCCCAAGGGGACAGCTGGGCCTTC.